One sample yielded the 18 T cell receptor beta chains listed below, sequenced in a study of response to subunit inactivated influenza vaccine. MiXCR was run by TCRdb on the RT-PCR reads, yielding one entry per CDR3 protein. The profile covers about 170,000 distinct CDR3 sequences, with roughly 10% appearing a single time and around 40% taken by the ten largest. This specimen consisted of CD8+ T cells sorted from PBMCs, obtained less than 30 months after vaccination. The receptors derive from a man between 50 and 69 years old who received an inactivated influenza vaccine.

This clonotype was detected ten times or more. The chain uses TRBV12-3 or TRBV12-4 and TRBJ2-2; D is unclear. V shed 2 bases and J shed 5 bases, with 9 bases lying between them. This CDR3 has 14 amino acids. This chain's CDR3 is CASSLNGWTGELFF. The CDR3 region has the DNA TGTGCCAGCAGTTTAAACGGGTGGACCGGGGAGCTGTTTTTT.

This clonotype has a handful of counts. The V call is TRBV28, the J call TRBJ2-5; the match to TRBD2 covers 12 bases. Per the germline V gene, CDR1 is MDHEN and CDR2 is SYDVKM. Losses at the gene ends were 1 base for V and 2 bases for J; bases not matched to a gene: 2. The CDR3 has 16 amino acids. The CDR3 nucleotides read TGTGCCAGCAGTTTATTTGGACTAGCGGGACAAGAGACCCAGTACTTC. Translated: CASSLFGLAGQETQYF.

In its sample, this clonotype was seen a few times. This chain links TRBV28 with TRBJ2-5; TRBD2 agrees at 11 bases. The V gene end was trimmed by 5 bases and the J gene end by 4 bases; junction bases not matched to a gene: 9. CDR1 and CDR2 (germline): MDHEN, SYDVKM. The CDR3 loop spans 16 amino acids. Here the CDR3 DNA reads TGTGCCAGCAGTACCCTTAGCGGGAGGGAGAGAGAGACCCAGTACTTC. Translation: CASSTLSGRERETQYF.

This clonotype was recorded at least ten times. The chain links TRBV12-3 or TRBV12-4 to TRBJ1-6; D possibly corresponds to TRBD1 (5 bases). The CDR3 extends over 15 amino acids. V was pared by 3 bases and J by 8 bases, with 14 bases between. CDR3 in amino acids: CASSLSQGGYSPLHF. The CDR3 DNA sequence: TGTGCCAGCAGTTTGAGCCAGGGAGGGTATTCACCCCTCCACTTT.

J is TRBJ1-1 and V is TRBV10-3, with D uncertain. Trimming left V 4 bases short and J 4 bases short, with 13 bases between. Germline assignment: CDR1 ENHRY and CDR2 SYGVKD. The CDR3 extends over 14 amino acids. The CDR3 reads CAISGAIEGTEAFF. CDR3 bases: TGTGCCATCAGTGGAGCTATTGAGGGCACTGAAGCTTTCTTT.

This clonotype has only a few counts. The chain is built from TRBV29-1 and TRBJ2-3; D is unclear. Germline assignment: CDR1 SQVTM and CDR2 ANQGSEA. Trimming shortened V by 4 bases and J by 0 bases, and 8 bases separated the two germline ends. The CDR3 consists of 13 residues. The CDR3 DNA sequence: TGCAGCGTTGTTGCGACTAGCACAGATACGCAGTATTTT. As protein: CSVVATSTDTQYF.

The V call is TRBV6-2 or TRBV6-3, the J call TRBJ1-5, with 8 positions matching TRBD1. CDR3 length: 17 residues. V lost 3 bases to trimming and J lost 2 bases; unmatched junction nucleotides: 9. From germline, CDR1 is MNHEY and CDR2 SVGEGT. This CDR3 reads CASSYWDRLLGNQPQHF. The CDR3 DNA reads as TGTGCCAGCAGTTATTGGGACAGGCTTTTGGGCAATCAGCCCCAGCATTTT.

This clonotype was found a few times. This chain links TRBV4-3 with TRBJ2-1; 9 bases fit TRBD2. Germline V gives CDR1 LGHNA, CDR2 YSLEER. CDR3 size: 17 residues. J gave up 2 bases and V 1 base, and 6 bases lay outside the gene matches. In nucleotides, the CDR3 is TGCGCCAGCAGCCAAGTGTATCGCGGGAGGGCCTACAATGAGCAGTTCTTC. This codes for CASSQVYRGRAYNEQFF.

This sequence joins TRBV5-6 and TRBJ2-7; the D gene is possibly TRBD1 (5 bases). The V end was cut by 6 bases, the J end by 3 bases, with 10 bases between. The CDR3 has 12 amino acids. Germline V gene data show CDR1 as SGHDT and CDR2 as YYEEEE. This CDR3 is CASIVTDYEQYF. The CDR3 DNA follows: TGTGCCAGCATCGTGACAGACTACGAGCAGTACTTC.

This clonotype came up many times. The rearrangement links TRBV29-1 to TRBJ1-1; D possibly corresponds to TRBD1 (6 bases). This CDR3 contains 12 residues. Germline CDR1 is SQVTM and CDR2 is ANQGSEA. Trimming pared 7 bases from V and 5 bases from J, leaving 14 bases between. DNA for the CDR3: TGCAGCGCGGTAACAGGGTTAACTGAAGCTTTCTTT. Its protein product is CSAVTGLTEAFF.

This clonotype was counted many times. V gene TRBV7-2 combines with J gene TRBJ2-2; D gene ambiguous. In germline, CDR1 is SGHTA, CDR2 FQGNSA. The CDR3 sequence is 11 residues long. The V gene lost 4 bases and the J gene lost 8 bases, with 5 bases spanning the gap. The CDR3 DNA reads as TGTGCCAGCAGCTATGGTGGGGAGCTGTTTTTT. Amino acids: CASSYGGELFF. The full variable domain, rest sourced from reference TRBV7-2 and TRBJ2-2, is GAGVSQSPSNKVTEKGKDVELRCDPISGHTALYWYRQSLGQGLEFLIYFQGNSAPDKSGLPSDRFSAERTGGSVSTLTIQRTQQEDSAVYLCASSYGGELFFGEGSRLTVL.

CDR3 in amino acids: CASSLFEGGQYF. The DNA for the CDR3 is TGTGCCAGCAGCTTATTTGAGGGAGGGCAGTACTTC. The chain joins TRBV7-9 to TRBJ2-7, with a possible D match to TRBD2 (6 bases). V gave up 2 bases and J gave up 9 bases, with 11 bases separating them. This CDR3 has 12 residues. Germline CDR1 and CDR2: SEHNR and FQNEAQ (reference sequence).

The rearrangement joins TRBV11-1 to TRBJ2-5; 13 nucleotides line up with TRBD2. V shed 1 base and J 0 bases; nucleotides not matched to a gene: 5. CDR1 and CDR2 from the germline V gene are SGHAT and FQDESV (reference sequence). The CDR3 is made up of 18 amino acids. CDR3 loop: CASSLGTSGRQDQETQYF. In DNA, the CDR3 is TGTGCCAGCAGCTTAGGGACTAGCGGGAGACAAGACCAAGAGACCCAGTACTTC.

Written as DNA, the CDR3 is TGTGCCAGCAGTGCAATCGAGGAAAAACTGTTTTTT. This encodes CASSAIEEKLFF. The chain joins TRBV7-6 to TRBJ1-4; D not resolved. Trimming removed 6 bases at V and 8 bases at J, with 10 bases between. This CDR3 region has 12 residues. Germline CDR1 SGHVS, CDR2 FNYEAQ.

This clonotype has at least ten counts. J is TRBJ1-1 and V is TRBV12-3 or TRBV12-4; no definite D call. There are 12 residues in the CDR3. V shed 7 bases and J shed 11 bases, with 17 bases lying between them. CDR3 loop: CASTPHEKKAFF. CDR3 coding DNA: TGTGCCAGCACTCCCCACGAGAAAAAGGCTTTCTTT.

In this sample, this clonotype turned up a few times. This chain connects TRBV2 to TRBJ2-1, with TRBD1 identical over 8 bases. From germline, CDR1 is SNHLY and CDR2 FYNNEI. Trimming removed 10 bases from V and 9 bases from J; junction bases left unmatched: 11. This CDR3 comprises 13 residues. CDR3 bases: TGTGCCATCGAAGACAGGGGTCGTGGTGAGCAGTTCTTC. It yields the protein CAIEDRGRGEQFF.

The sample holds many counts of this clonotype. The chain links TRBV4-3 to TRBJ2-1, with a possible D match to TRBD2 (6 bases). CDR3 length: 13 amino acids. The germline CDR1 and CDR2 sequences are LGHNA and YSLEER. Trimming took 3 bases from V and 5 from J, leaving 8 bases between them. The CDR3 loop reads CASSHSGHNEQFF. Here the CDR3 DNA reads TGCGCCAGCAGCCACAGCGGGCACAATGAGCAGTTCTTC.

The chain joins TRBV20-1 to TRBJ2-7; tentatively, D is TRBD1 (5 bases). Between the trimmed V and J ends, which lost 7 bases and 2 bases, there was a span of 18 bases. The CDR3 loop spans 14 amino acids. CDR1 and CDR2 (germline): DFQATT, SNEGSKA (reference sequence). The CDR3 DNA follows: TGCAGTGTTAGGGATTTAAGGGGTCCCTACGAGCAGTACTTC. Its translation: CSVRDLRGPYEQYF.